This entry describes one T cell receptor beta chain. No antigen is known for it. This record belongs to a study of cytomegalovirus exposure and HLA in healthy donors. Whole-study context: As released early, the data held 85 million to 95 million unique TCRs from HLA-typed donors. General study findings and limits: The productive fraction for most TCR beta V segments was about 87% or about 30% in an earlier analysis. On later analysis, the bulk of CMV-associated TCR beta chains appeared to be HLA-restricted. As a later analysis showed, a missense DCLRE1C variant was linked to trimming of TCR beta V- and J-genes.

PCR amplification relied on 60 Vbeta primers (plus 13 Jbeta primers). The data were produced by immunoSEQ multiplex PCR, yet TCRdb's version contains in-frame clones alone and is incomplete. The table lists roughly 160,000 clones, about 72% of them singletons. Trimming shortened V by 5 bases and J by 4 bases, and 14 bases separated the two germline ends. Germline V gene lookup returns CDR1 MNHEY and CDR2 SMNVEV (reference sequence). This CDR3 comprises 14 residues. The clonotype originates from a man younger than 40 in good health and CMV-seropositive. The sequencing input was PBMCs. The V call is TRBV27, the J call TRBJ2-5, with D maybe TRBD2 (5 bases). CDR3 sequence: CASSPTTSGETQYF. The DNA of the CDR3 is TGTGCCAGCAGTCCAACTACTAGTGGAGAGACCCAGTACTTC.